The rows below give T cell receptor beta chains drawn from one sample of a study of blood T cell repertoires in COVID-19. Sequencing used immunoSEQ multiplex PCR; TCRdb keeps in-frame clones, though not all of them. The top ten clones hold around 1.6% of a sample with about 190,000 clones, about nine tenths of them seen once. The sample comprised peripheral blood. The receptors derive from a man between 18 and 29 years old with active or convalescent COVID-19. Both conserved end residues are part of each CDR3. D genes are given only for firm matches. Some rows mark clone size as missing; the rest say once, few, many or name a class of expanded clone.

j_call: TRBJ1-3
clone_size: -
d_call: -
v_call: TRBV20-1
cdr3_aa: CSASTSSGNTIYF
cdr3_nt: TGCAGTGCTAGTACGAGCTCTGGAAACACCATATATTTT

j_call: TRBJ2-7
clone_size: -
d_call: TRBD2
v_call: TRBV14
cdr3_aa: CASSQVAGAVYEQYF
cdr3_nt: TGTGCCAGCAGCCAAGTAGCGGGAGCTGTATACGAGCAGTACTTC

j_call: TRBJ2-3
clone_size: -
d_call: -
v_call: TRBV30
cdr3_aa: CAWSPTSSGPDTQYF
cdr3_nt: TGTGCCTGGAGTCCTACTAGCTCCGGCCCAGATACGCAGTATTTT

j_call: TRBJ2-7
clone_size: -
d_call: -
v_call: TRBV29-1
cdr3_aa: CSVEEPRDRLPYEQYF
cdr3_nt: TGCAGCGTTGAAGAGCCCAGAGACAGGCTACCCTACGAGCAGTACTTC

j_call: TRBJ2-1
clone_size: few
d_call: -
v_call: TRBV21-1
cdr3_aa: CASSKEAQDSDNEQFF
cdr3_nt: TGTGCCAGCAGCAAAGAGGCTCAGGACAGTGACAATGAGCAGTTCTTC

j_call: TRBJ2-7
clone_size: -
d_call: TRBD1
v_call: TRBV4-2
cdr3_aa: CASSQEGTGVSGEQYF
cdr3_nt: TGTGCCAGCAGCCAAGAAGGGACAGGGGTATCAGGCGAGCAGTACTTC

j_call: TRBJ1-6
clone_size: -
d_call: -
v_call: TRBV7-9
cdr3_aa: CASSPMTTVYNSPLHF
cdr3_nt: TGTGCCAGCAGCCCTATGACAACGGTATATAATTCACCCCTCCACTTT

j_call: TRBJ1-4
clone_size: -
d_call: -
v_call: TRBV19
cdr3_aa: CASSTGSQRTNEKLFF
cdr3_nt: TGTGCCAGTAGTACCGGGTCCCAGAGGACTAATGAAAAACTGTTTTTT

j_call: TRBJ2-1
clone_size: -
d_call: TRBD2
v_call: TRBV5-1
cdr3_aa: CASSLTSVSSQNEQFF
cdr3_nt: TGCGCCAGCAGCCTTACTAGCGTTTCCTCCCAAAATGAGCAGTTCTTC

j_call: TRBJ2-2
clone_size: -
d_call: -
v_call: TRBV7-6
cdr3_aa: CASSPPGLANTGELFF
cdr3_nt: TGTGCCAGCAGCCCCCCGGGACTGGCGAACACCGGGGAGCTGTTTTTT

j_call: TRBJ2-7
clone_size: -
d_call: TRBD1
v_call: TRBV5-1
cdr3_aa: CASSSLDRAGYEQYF
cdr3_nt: TGCGCCAGCAGCTCCCTGGACAGGGCAGGCTACGAGCAGTACTTC

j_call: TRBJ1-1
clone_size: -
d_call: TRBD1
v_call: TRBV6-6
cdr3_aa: CASSYPQGKGGTEAFF
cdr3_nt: TGTGCCAGCAGTTACCCACAGGGGAAAGGAGGCACTGAAGCTTTCTTT

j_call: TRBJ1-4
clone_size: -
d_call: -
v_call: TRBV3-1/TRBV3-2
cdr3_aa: CASSPGGLSEKLFF
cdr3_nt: TGTGCCAGCAGCCCAGGTGGTTTGAGTGAAAAACTGTTTTTT

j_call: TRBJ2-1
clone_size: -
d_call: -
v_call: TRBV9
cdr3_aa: CASSVGLNEQFF
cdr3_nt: TGTGCCAGCAGCGTAGGGCTCAATGAGCAGTTCTTC

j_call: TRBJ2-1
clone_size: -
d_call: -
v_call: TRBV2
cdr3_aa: CASGVGLDNEQFF
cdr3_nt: TGTGCCAGCGGGGTGGGGCTCGACAATGAGCAGTTCTTC

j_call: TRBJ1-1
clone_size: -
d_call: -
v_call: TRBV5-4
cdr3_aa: CASSLAPGMGTEAFF
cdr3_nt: TGTGCCAGCAGCTTGGCCCCAGGGATGGGCACTGAAGCTTTCTTT

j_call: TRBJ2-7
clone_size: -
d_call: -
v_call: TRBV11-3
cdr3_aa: CASSSRGQYF
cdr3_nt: TGTGCCAGCAGCTCCCGGGGGCAGTACTTC

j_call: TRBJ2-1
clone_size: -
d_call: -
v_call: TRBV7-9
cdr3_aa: CASSSSRNEQFF
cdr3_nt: TGTGCCAGCAGCTCCTCTAGAAACGAGCAGTTCTTC

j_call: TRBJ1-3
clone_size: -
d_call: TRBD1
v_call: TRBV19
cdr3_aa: CASRIQGAFGNTIYF
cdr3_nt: TGTGCCAGTAGGATCCAGGGGGCGTTTGGAAACACCATATATTTT

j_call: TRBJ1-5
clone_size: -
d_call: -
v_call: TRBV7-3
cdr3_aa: CASSCQLSEAGFSNQPQHF
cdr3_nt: TGTGCCAGCAGCTGTCAACTTTCCGAGGCGGGTTTTAGCAATCAGCCCCAGCATTTT

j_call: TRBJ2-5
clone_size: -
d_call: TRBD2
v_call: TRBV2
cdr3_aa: CASKGGLKETQYF
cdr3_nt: TGTGCCAGCAAGGGAGGGCTGAAGGAGACCCAGTACTTC

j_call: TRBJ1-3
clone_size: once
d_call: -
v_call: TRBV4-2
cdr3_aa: CASSQGVVEPRGSGNTIYF
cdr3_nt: TGTGCCAGCAGCCAAGGGGTAGTAGAACCCCGGGGATCCGGAAACACCATATATTTT

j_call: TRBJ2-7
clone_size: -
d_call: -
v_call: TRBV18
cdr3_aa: CASSPSGGYEQYF
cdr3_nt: TGTGCCAGCTCACCATCCGGGGGATACGAGCAGTACTTC

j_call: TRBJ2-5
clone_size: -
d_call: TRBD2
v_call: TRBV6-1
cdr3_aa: CASSEPGLAGAQETQYF
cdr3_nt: TGTGCCAGCAGTGAGCCCGGACTAGCGGGGGCCCAAGAGACCCAGTACTTC

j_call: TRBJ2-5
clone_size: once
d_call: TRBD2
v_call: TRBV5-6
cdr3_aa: CASSLKIGLADQETQYF
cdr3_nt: TGTGCCAGCAGCTTAAAGATCGGACTAGCGGACCAAGAGACCCAGTACTTC

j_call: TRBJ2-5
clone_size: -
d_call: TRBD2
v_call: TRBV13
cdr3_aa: CASSGSGGQETQYF
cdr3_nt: TGTGCCAGCAGCGGGAGCGGGGGACAAGAGACCCAGTACTTC

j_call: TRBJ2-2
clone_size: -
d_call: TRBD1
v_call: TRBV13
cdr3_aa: CASSLRGRDTGELFF
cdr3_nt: TGTGCCAGCAGCTTAAGGGGGCGCGACACCGGGGAGCTGTTTTTT

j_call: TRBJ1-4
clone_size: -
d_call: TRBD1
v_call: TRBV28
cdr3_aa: CASRPRDSINEKLFF
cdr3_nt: TGTGCCAGCAGGCCCCGGGACAGCATTAATGAAAAACTGTTTTTT

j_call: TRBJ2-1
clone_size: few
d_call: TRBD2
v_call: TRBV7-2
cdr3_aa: CASSLRTSGGVRNEQFF
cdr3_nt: TGTGCCAGCAGCTTAAGGACTAGCGGGGGAGTCCGAAATGAGCAGTTCTTC

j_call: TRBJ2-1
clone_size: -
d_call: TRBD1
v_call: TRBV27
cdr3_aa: CASSFTTTGSYNEQFF
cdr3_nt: TGTGCCAGCAGTTTTACGACGACAGGGAGCTACAATGAGCAGTTCTTC

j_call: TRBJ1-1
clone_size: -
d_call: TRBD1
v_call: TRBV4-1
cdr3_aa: CASSRISIGTGMNTEAFF
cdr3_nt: TGCGCCAGCAGCCGAATAAGTATTGGGACAGGAATGAACACTGAAGCTTTCTTT

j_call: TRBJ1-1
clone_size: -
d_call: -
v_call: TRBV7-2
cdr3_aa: CASSLEAGVNTEAFF
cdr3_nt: TGTGCCAGCAGCTTAGAGGCGGGGGTAAACACTGAAGCTTTCTTT

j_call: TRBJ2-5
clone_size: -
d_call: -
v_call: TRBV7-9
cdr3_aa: CASSKSTGRTETQYF
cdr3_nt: TGTGCCAGCAGCAAGTCGACAGGTAGAACAGAGACCCAGTACTTC

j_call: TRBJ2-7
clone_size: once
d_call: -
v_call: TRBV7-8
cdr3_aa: CASSPFRGKRDEQYF
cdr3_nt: TGTGCCAGCAGCCCCTTTAGGGGCAAACGGGACGAGCAGTACTTC

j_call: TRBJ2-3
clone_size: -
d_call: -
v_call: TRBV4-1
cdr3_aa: CASSQDSSSTDTQYF
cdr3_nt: TGCGCCAGCAGCCAAGATTCTAGCAGCACAGATACGCAGTATTTT

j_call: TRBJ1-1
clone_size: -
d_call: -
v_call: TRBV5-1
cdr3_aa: CASSSLDTTEAFF
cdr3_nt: TGCGCCAGCAGCTCACTGGACACCACGGAAGCTTTCTTT

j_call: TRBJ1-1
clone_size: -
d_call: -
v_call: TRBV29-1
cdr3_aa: CSVERNTEAFF
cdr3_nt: TGCAGCGTTGAACGGAACACTGAAGCTTTCTTT

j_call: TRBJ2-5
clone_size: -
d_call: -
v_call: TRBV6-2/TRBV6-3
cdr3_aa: CASSYNRRGPLSETQYF
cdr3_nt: TGTGCCAGCAGTTACAACCGGCGGGGGCCATTGTCAGAGACCCAGTACTTC

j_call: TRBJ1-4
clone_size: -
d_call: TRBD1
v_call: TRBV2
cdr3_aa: CASSVNRGTNEKLFF
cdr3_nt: TGTGCCAGCAGTGTAAACAGGGGAACTAATGAAAAACTGTTTTTT

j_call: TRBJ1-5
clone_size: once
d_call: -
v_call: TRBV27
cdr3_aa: CASSSQGLGQPQHF
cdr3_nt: TGTGCCAGCAGTTCACAGGGTTTGGGTCAGCCCCAGCATTTT

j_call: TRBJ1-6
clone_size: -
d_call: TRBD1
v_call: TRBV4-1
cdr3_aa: CASSHPGQNNSPLHF
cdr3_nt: TGCGCCAGCAGCCACCCGGGACAGAATAATTCACCCCTCCACTTT

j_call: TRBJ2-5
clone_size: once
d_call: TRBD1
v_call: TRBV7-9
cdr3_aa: CASSHGTGQETQYF
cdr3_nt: TGTGCCAGCAGCCACGGGACAGGTCAAGAGACCCAGTACTTC

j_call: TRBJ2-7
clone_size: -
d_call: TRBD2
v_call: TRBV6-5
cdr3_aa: CASSYSRLAGVYEQYF
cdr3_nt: TGTGCCAGCAGTTACTCCCGACTAGCGGGGGTCTACGAGCAGTACTTC